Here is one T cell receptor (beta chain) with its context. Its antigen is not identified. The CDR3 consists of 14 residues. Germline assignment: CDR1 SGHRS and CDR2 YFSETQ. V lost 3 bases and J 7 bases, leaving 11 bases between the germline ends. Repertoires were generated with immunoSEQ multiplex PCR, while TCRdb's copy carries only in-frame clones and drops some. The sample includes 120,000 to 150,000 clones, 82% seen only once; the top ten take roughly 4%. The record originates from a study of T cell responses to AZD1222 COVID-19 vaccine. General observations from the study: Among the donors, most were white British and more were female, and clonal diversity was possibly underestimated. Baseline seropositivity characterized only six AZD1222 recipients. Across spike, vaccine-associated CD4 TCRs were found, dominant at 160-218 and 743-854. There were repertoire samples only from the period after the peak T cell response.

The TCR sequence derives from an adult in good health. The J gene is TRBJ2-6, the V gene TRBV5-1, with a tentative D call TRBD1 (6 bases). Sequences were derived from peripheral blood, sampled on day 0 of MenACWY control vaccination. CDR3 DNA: TGCGCCAGCAGCTCGCAACAGGGTGCCAACGTCCTGACTTTC. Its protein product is CASSSQQGANVLTF.